The 24 T cell receptor beta chains below come from one sample, sequenced in a study of identical twins. TCRdb processed the 5' RACE reads anew with MiXCR; each CDR3 protein has one entry. The sample holds 550,000 to 700,000 distinct CDR3 sequences, nearly 10% seen once. This same sample was also part of a study on yellow fever vaccine responses in identical twins.

Sequenced sample: PBMCs. These receptors were obtained from a woman between 18 and 30 years old in good health.

This clonotype was seen at least ten times. V and J are TRBV12-3 or TRBV12-4 and TRBJ2-3; TRBD2 is a possible D gene (5 bases). The CDR3 covers 14 residues. Trimming pared 8 bases from V and 2 bases from J, leaving 14 bases between. CDR3: CASHGKISTDTQYF. CDR3 DNA: TGTGCCAGCCACGGGAAAATCTCCACAGATACGCAGTATTTT.

The V and J genes are TRBV27 and TRBJ2-6; a weak D match, TRBD1 (5 bases). The CDR3 has 17 amino acids. The V end lost 2 bases, the J end lost 0 bases, and 11 bases lay between the germline ends. Germline V CDR1 and CDR2: MNHEY, SMNVEV (reference sequence). The CDR3 coding sequence is TGTGCCAGCAGTTTAAATTTTCAGGGCTCTGGGGCCAACGTCCTGACTTTC. Amino acid sequence: CASSLNFQGSGANVLTF.

V gene TRBV28 combines with J gene TRBJ2-7; 7 bases are shared with TRBD1. Trimming cost V 8 bases and J 0 bases; bases outside gene matches: 7. This CDR3 is built from 14 residues. Per germline, CDR1 MDHEN and CDR2 SYDVKM. The CDR3 here is CASGEDRTSYEQYF. DNA for the CDR3: TGTGCCAGCGGAGAGGACAGGACCTCCTACGAGCAGTACTTC.

This clonotype was counted ten times or more. The chain joins TRBV6-1 to TRBJ2-4, with a tentative D call TRBD2 (5 bases). Germline assignment: CDR1 MNHNS and CDR2 SASEGT. V gave up 5 bases and J gave up 8 bases, with 19 bases separating them. The CDR3 runs to 15 residues. The CDR3 coding sequence is TGTGCCAGCAGTAGCCATACGGGTGCAGCGGACATTCAGTACTTC. Translating gives CASSSHTGAADIQYF.

This clonotype has just a few counts. The chain has TRBV15 and TRBJ2-2; TRBD1 matches at 9 bases. The J segment lost 6 bases and the V segment lost 6 bases, leaving 5 bases of the junction unmatched. CDR1 is LNHNV and CDR2 is YYDKDF in the germline V gene (reference sequence). CDR3 length: 14 residues. CDR3 coding DNA: TGTGCCACCAGTGGACAGGGGACCGCCGGGGAGCTGTTTTTT. Its protein is CATSGQGTAGELFF.

The chain uses TRBV28 and TRBJ2-7; D could derive from TRBD1 or TRBD2 (5 bases each). CDR3 length: 17 amino acids. CDR1 is MDHEN, CDR2 SYDVKM, per germline. Trimming took off 6 bases at V and 0 bases at J, with 21 bases between the two ends. CDR3: CASSPEGTPYYSYEQYF. The CDR3 nucleotides read TGTGCCAGCAGCCCTGAGGGGACGCCCTACTACTCCTACGAGCAGTACTTC.

This clonotype was detected many times. The rearrangement links TRBV4-1 to TRBJ2-7; D unresolved. CDR1 is MGHRA and CDR2 is YSYEKL in the germline V gene. V was trimmed by 1 base and J by 3 bases, leaving 13 bases between them. The CDR3 has 15 residues. This chain's CDR3 is CASSQVGGSHYEQYF. CDR3 DNA: TGCGCCAGCAGCCAAGTGGGTGGCAGTCACTACGAGCAGTACTTC.

Only a few counts were recorded for this clonotype. The genes are TRBV25-1 and TRBJ2-7; 9 nucleotides line up with TRBD2. Trimming took 4 bases from V and 2 from J; bases not matched to a gene: 15. Germline V CDR1 and CDR2: MGHDK, SYGVNS. This CDR3 region has 18 residues. The CDR3 loop is CASSALGKSSGTPYEQYF. As DNA, the CDR3 is TGTGCCAGCAGTGCTTTGGGAAAGTCTAGCGGGACTCCCTACGAGCAGTACTTC.

The chain combines TRBV30 with TRBJ2-2, with D unclear. The V gene's germline CDR1 is GTSNPN and CDR2 SVGIG (reference sequence). Trimming took 3 bases from V and 2 from J, leaving 4 bases between them. The CDR3 has 12 amino acids. For the CDR3, the DNA is TGTGCCTGGAGGGACAACACCGGGGAGCTGTTTTTT. Translation: CAWRDNTGELFF.

The chain couples TRBV18 to TRBJ2-1; 8 bases match TRBD1. The length of the CDR3 is 15 residues. V lost 4 bases and J lost 5; bases outside the gene matches: 7. CDR1 is KGHSH, CDR2 LQKENI, per germline. The CDR3 nucleotides are TGTGCCAGCTCACTACGGGACAGGTTGAACAATGAGCAGTTCTTC. Its translation: CASSLRDRLNNEQFF.

The chain links TRBV19 to TRBJ2-2; D unclear. This CDR3 region has 15 residues. CDR1 is LNHDA and CDR2 is SQIVND in the germline V gene (reference sequence). V was clipped by 3 bases and J by 5 bases, with 13 bases between them. The CDR3 loop reads CASSIQLGGTGELFF. The CDR3, as DNA: TGTGCCAGTAGTATTCAATTGGGTGGAACCGGGGAGCTGTTTTTT.

In its sample, this clonotype was seen many times. The genes are TRBV14 and TRBJ2-5, with 12 bases identical to TRBD1. V shed 4 bases, J shed 5 bases, and the junction held 11 bases outside the gene matches. This CDR3 has 17 residues. Germline values: CDR1 SGHDN, CDR2 FVKESK. The CDR3 here is CASSLTRDRGLGETQYF. The CDR3 DNA reads as TGTGCCAGCAGCCTAACGAGGGACAGGGGGCTTGGTGAGACCCAGTACTTC. Combining the CDR3 with reference TRBV14 and TRBJ2-5 gives the whole variable domain EAGVTQFPSHSVIEKGQTVTLRCDPISGHDNLYWYRRVMGKEIKFLLHFVKESKQDESGMPNNRFLAERTGGTYSTLKVQPAELEDSGVYFCASSLTRDRGLGETQYFGPGTRLLVL.

This clonotype was seen many times. V is TRBV4-1 and J is TRBJ1-1, with D hard to call. The CDR3 is made up of 15 amino acids. V lost 1 base, J lost 1 base, and 10 bases lay in between. Germline V CDR1 and CDR2: MGHRA, YSYEKL. CDR3 bases: TGCGCCAGCAGCCAAGGTCCCGGGTGGAACACTGAAGCTTTCTTT. It is translated as CASSQGPGWNTEAFF.

This clonotype was observed many times. The J gene is TRBJ2-3, the V gene TRBV7-9; D may match TRBD1 or TRBD2 (5 bases each). This CDR3 region has 17 residues. V dropped 4 bases and J dropped 0 bases, with 17 bases sitting between them. CDR1 is SEHNR, CDR2 FQNEAQ, per germline (reference sequence). The CDR3 nucleotides read TGTGCCAGCAGCTCCTCCGAGACAGAGCGGAGCACAGATACGCAGTATTTT. Protein sequence: CASSSSETERSTDTQYF.

By sample share, this clonotype is medium-sized. V is TRBV29-1 and J is TRBJ2-5; D ambiguous. The CDR3 totals 10 residues. Germline V gives CDR1 SQVTM, CDR2 ANQGSEA. The V end was cut by 7 bases, the J end by 4 bases, with 7 bases between. The CDR3 reads CSGGPETQYF. The CDR3 nucleotides read TGCAGCGGAGGACCAGAGACCCAGTACTTC.

This clonotype was counted many times. This rearrangement joins TRBV29-1 to TRBJ1-1; D is undetermined. V was shortened by 4 bases and J by 1 base, with 7 bases between the two germline ends. Per germline, CDR1 SQVTM and CDR2 ANQGSEA. The CDR3 has 12 residues. CDR3: CSVVGKNTEAFF. The CDR3, as DNA: TGCAGCGTTGTGGGGAAGAACACTGAAGCTTTCTTT.

In its sample, this clonotype was seen many times. The chain couples TRBV12-3 or TRBV12-4 to TRBJ2-5; D is possibly TRBD2 (5 bases). V gave up 4 bases and J gave up 4 bases, with 16 bases separating them. The CDR3 extends over 15 amino acids. The CDR3 DNA is TGTGCCAGCAGTTCCGATGGAGGATCTGGAGAGACCCAGTACTTC. It specifies CASSSDGGSGETQYF.

CDR3 protein: CASRRPGTGYNEQYF. As DNA, the CDR3 is TGTGCCAGCAGGCGACCCGGGACAGGGTACAACGAGCAGTACTTC. The chain has TRBV11-2 and TRBJ2-7; 9 bases fit TRBD1. With V trimmed by 6 bases and J by 5 bases, 11 bases remained unmatched. Germline V gives CDR1 SGHAT, CDR2 FQNNGV. The CDR3 has 15 residues. The variable domain in full, with the rest retrieved from reference TRBV11-2 and TRBJ2-7, is EAGVAQSPRYKIIEKRQSVAFWCNPISGHATLYWYQQILGQGPKLLIQFQNNGVVDDSQLPKDRFSAERLKGVDSTLKIQPAKLEDSAVYLCASRRPGTGYNEQYFGPGTRLTVT.

V gene TRBV7-8 combines with J gene TRBJ2-7; 7 bases are a match to TRBD1. Germline loops: CDR1 SGHVS, CDR2 FQNEAQ. The CDR3 has 16 residues. V trimming: 3 bases; J trimming: 2 bases; junction bases outside the gene matches: 10. The DNA for the CDR3 is TGTGCCAGCAGCTTCTTTAGGGAGACAGGGCCCTACGAGCAGTACTTC. This codes for CASSFFRETGPYEQYF.

This clonotype was found a few times. The chain couples TRBV4-1 to TRBJ2-7; 10 bases map to TRBD1. V gave up 0 bases and J gave up 1 base; unmatched junction bases: 6. This CDR3 region has 17 residues. Germline loops: CDR1 MGHRA, CDR2 YSYEKL. The CDR3 DNA reads TGCGCCAGCAGCCAAGAAAGCGGGACAGGGGTGTCCTACGAGCAGTACTTC. Its protein product is CASSQESGTGVSYEQYF.

Only a few counts were recorded for this clonotype. The chain carries TRBV6-1 and TRBJ2-1; D could derive from TRBD1 or TRBD2 (6 bases each). V lost 4 bases, J lost 2 bases, and 15 bases lay in between. This CDR3 contains 16 residues. CDR1 MNHNS and CDR2 SASEGT come from the germline V gene. The CDR3: CASSGGTLGAYNEQFF. As DNA, the CDR3 is TGTGCCAGCAGTGGCGGGACATTGGGGGCCTACAATGAGCAGTTCTTC.

In its sample, this clonotype was seen a few times. The gene calls are TRBV4-3 and TRBJ1-2; no definite D call. Germline assignment: CDR1 LGHNA and CDR2 YSLEER. The V and J ends lost 0 bases and 5 bases respectively, with 16 bases between them. The CDR3 consists of 16 residues. Written as DNA, the CDR3 is TGCGCCAGCAGCCAAGATCGGGCGGCAGACTTTTATGGCTACACCTTC. This gives the protein CASSQDRAADFYGYTF.

There are a few counts of this clonotype. This chain uses TRBV15 with TRBJ2-7, with D unclear. V was shortened by 1 base and J by 0 bases, with 10 bases between the two germline ends. CDR1 and CDR2 from the germline V gene are LNHNV and YYDKDF (reference sequence). CDR3 length: 15 amino acids. The CDR3 reads CATSRGTEYSYEQYF. The CDR3 DNA reads as TGTGCCACCAGCAGAGGAACAGAATACTCCTACGAGCAGTACTTC.

The chain carries TRBV12-3 or TRBV12-4 and TRBJ2-1; 7 bases are a match to TRBD1. This CDR3 has 13 residues. Germline trimming cut 4 bases from V and 8 bases from J; bases unmatched to any gene: 5. The CDR3 is CASSWGQSYEQFF. CDR3 nucleotides: TGTGCCAGCAGTTGGGGACAGTCCTATGAGCAGTTCTTC.